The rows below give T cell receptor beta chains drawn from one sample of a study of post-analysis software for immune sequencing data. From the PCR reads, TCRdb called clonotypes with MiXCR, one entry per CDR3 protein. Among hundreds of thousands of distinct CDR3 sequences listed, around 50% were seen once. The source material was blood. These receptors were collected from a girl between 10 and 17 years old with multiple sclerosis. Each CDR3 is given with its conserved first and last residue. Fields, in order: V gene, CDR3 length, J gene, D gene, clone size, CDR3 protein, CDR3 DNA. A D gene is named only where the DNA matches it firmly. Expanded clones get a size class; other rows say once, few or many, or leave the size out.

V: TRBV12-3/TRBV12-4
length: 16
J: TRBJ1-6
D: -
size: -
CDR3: CASRLRPREYHSPLHF
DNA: TGTGCCAGCAGGCTACGACCGAGGGAATATCATTCACCCCTCCACTTT

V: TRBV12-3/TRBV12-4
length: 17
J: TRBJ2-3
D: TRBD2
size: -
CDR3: CASSSSGTSGGVDTQYF
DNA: TGTGCCAGCAGTTCCTCCGGGACTAGCGGGGGAGTAGATACGCAGTATTTT

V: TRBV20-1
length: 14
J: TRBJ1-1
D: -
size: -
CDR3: CSARERNIYTEAFF
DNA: TGCAGTGCTAGAGAAAGAAATATTTACACTGAAGCTTTCTTT

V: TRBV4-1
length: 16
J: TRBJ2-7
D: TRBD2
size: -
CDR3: CASSQDVSAGGREQYF
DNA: TGCGCCAGCAGCCAAGATGTTTCCGCGGGGGGGCGCGAGCAGTACTTC

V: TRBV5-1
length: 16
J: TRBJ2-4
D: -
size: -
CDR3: CASSFSGARAKNIQYF
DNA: TGCGCCAGCAGCTTCTCCGGGGCTAGGGCCAAAAACATTCAGTACTTC

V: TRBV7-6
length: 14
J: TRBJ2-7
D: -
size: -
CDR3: CASSLNLGSYEQYF
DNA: TGTGCCAGCAGCCTCAACCTAGGCTCCTACGAGCAGTACTTC

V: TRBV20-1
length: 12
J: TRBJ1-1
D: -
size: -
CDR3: CSARSPRSEAFF
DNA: TGCAGTGCTAGATCCCCCCGTTCAGAAGCTTTCTTT

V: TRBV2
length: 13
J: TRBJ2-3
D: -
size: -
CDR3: CAGRSNPGDTQYF
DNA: TGTGCCGGTCGCTCGAACCCGGGGGATACGCAGTATTTT

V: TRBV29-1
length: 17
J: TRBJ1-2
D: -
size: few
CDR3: CSVEEGFSGHSDYGYTF
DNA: TGCAGCGTTGAGGAGGGTTTTAGCGGACATTCGGACTATGGCTACACCTTC

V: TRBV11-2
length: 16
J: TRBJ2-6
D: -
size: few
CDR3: CASSLVALWGANVLTF
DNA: TGTGCCAGCAGCTTAGTAGCCCTATGGGGGGCCAACGTCCTGACTTTC

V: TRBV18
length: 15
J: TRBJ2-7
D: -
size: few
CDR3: CASSSLRTNSYEQYF
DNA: TGTGCCAGCTCCTCCCTGAGGACAAACTCCTACGAGCAGTACTTC

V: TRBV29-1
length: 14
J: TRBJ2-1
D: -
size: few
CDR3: CSVVRSSAYNEQFF
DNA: TGCAGCGTTGTCCGGAGCTCCGCCTACAATGAGCAGTTCTTC

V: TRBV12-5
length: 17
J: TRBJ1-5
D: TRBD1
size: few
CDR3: CASGLVRVGTADQPQHF
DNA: TGTGCTAGTGGTTTGGTAAGGGTGGGGACAGCCGATCAGCCCCAGCATTTT

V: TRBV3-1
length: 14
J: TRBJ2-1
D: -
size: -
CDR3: CASSQDAGYNEQFF
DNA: TGTGCCAGCAGCCAAGACGCCGGCTACAATGAGCAGTTCTTC

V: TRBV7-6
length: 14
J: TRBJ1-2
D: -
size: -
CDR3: CASSLGGEGYGYTF
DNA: TGTGCCAGCAGCCTGGGCGGCGAAGGGTATGGCTACACCTTC

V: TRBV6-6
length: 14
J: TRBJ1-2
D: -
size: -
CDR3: CASSYNGQTYGYTF
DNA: TGTGCCAGCAGTTACAACGGACAGACATATGGCTACACCTTC

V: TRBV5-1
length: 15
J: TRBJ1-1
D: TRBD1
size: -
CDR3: CASSSLGAGGSEAFF
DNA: TGCGCCAGCAGCTCCTTAGGGGCAGGGGGCTCTGAAGCTTTCTTT

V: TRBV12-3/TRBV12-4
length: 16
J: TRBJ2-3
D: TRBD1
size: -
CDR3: CASSLVGTAFTDTQYF
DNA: TGTGCCAGCAGTTTAGTCGGGACAGCCTTCACAGATACGCAGTATTTT

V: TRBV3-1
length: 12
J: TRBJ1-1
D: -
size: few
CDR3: CASSGQRFEAFF
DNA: TGTGCCAGCAGCGGACAGCGTTTTGAAGCTTTCTTT

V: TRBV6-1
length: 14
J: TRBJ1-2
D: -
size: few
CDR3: CASRDFRTFYGYTF
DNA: TGTGCCAGCAGAGATTTCCGAACTTTCTATGGCTACACCTTC

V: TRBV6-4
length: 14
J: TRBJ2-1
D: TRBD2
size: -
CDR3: CASSVAGGGNEQFF
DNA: TGTGCCAGCAGTGTGGCGGGAGGGGGCAATGAGCAGTTCTTC

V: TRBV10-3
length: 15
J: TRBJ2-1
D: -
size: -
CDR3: CAISLLTGSIIEQFF
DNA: TGTGCCATCAGCCTACTTACGGGGTCAATTATCGAGCAGTTCTTC

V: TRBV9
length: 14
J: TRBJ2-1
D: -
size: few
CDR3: CASSGQDPYNEQFF
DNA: TGTGCCAGCAGCGGGCAGGATCCATACAATGAGCAGTTCTTC